This T cell receptor beta chain was sequenced during a study of CD8 T cell repertoires and HIV-1 epitope variants. TCRdb keeps only in-frame clones here, not all; method: immunoSEQ multiplex PCR. The sample includes about 2,500 clones, 66% of them seen just once. The CDR3 loop spans 15 amino acids. CDR1 is SNHLY, CDR2 FYNNEI, per germline. V shed 4 bases, J shed 5 bases, and the junction held 5 bases outside the gene matches. In the case of this clone: Its antigen is not identified.

The source material was cultured CD8+ T cells derived from PBMCs. V gene TRBV2 combines with J gene TRBJ2-1, with 10 nucleotides matching TRBD2. The source is a male donor with HIV. CDR3 sequence (DNA): TGTGCCAGCAGTGCGGGACTAGCGACCCACAATGAGCAGTTCTTC. Translation: CASSAGLATHNEQFF.